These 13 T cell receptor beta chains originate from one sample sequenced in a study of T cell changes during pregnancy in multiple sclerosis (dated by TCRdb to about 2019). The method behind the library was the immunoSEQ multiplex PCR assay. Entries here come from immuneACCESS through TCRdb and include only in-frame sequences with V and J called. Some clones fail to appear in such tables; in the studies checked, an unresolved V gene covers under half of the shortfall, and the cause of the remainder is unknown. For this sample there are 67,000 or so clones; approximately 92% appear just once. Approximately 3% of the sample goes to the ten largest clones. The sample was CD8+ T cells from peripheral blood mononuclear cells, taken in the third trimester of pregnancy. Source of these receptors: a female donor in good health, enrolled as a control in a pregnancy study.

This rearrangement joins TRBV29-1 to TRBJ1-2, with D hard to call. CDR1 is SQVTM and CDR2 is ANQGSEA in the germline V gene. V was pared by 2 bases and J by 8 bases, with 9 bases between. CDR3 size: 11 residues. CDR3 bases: TGCAGCGTTGAATCCAGGAACGGCTACACCTTC. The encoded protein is CSVESRNGYTF.

The DNA of the CDR3 is TGTGCCAGCAGCGTAGCACTAGCGGAAAGCACAGATACGCAGTATTTT. It translates to CASSVALAESTDTQYF. The J gene is TRBJ2-3, the V gene TRBV9; TRBD2 agrees at 8 bases. The ends lost 0 bases at V and 0 bases at J; junction bases unmatched: 3. The CDR3 covers 16 residues. Germline V gene sequence: CDR1 SGDLS, CDR2 YYNGEE.

The CDR3 region is CASSQDRSSGGALPVGELFF. The CDR3 DNA follows: TGCGCCAGCAGCCAAGATCGTAGTAGCGGGGGGGCCCTCCCTGTCGGGGAGCTGTTTTTT. This chain uses TRBV4-3 with TRBJ2-2; TRBD2 aligns across 11 bases. This CDR3 region has 20 residues. V gave up 0 bases and J gave up 7 bases; unmatched junction bases: 16. CDR1 LGHNA and CDR2 YSLEER come from the germline V gene.

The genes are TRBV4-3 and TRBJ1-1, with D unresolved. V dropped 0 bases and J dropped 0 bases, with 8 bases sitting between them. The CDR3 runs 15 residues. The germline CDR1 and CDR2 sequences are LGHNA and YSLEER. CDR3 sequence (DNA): TGCGCCAGCAGCCAAGAATGGCAGATGAACACTGAAGCTTTCTTT. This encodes CASSQEWQMNTEAFF.

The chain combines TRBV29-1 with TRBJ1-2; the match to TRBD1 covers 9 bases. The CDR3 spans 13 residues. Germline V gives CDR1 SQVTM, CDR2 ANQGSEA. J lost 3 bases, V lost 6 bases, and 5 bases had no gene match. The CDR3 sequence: CSVHRQGDYGYTF. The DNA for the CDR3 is TGCAGCGTCCACAGACAGGGGGACTATGGCTACACCTTC.

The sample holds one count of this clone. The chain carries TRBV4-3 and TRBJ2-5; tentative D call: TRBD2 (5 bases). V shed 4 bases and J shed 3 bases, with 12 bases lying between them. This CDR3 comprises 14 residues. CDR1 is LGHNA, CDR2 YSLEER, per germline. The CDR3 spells CASSPGVGEETQYF. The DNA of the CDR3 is TGCGCCAGCAGCCCCGGGGTGGGCGAAGAGACCCAGTACTTC.

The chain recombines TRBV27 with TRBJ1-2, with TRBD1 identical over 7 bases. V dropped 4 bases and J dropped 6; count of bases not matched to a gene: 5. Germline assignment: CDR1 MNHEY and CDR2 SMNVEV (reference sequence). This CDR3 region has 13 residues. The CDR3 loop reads CASSSTGLHGYTF. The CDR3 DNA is TGTGCCAGCAGTTCGACAGGGCTTCATGGCTACACCTTC.

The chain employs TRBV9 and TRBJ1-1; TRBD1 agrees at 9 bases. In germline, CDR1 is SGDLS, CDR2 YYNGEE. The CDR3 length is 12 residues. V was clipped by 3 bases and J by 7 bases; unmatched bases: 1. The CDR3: CASSGTGVEAFF. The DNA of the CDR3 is TGTGCCAGCAGCGGGACAGGGGTTGAAGCTTTCTTT.

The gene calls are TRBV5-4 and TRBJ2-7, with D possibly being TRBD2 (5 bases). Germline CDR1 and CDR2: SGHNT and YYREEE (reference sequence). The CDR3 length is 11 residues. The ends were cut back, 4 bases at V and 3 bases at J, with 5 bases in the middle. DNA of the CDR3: TGTGCCAGCAGCCGGGACTACGAGCAGTACTTC. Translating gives CASSRDYEQYF.

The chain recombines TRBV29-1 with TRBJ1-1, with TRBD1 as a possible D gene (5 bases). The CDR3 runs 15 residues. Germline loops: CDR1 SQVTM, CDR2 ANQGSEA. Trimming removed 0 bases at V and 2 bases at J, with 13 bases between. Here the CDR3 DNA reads TGCAGCGTTGAAGATGGTCGGGGGGGTAACACTGAAGCTTTCTTT. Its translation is CSVEDGRGGNTEAFF.

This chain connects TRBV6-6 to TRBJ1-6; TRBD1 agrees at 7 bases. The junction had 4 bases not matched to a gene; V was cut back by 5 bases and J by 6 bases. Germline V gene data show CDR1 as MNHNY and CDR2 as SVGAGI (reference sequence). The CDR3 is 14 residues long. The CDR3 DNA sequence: TGTGCCAGCAGTCAACAGGGGATTAATTCACCCCTCCACTTT. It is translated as CASSQQGINSPLHF.

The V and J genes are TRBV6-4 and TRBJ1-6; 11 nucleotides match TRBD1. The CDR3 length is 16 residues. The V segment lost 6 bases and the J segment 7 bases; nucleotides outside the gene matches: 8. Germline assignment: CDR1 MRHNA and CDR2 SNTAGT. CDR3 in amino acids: CASSPGQGDWNSPLHF. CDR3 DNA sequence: TGTGCCAGCAGCCCGGGACAGGGGGATTGGAATTCACCCCTCCACTTT.

CDR3 sequence reads: CASSLEMAGVYLNTEAFF. CDR3 DNA: TGTGCCAGCAGCTTAGAAATGGCAGGGGTTTATCTGAACACTGAAGCTTTCTTT. This chain uses TRBV7-2 with TRBJ1-1; tentative D call: TRBD1 (6 bases). CDR1 and CDR2 from the germline V gene are SGHTA and FQGNSA. Trimming took 1 base from V and 0 from J, leaving 18 bases between them. This CDR3 is built from 18 residues.